At least ten counts were recorded for the clone carrying this TCR beta chain. The antigen remains undetermined. TCRdb fed the multiplex PCR reads into MiXCR, producing one record per CDR3 protein. This table holds 33,000 or so distinct CDR3 sequences, roughly three fifths found once. The source of the sample is a study of breast tumors, draining lymph nodes, adjacent tissues. Notes on the study in general: Tumor TCR diversity was below lymph nodes but above nontumor tissue. Findings are consistent with lymph node origin and intratumoral expansion of most tumor T cells.

Trimming cost V 8 bases and J 3 bases, with 11 bases left between them. Germline V CDR1 and CDR2: MDHEN, SYDVKM. The CDR3 totals 13 residues. Sequenced sample: breast tumor tissue. The chain uses TRBV28 and TRBJ1-5, with D perhaps TRBD1 (5 bases). This TCR was recovered from a female donor with breast cancer. Some clones in this sample may be carry-over from other donors' samples. As DNA, the CDR3 is TGTGCCAGCGAGCAGGGAACCAATCAGCCCCAGCATTTT. This codes for CASEQGTNQPQHF.